The T cell receptor beta chain under discussion was sequenced for a study of blood T cell repertoires in COVID-19 (dated by TCRdb to between 2020 and 2021). About the full investigation: Collaborator samples came from the United States, Italy and Spain and covered acute and convalescent phases of COVID-19. The prospective study material was composed of cDNA or gDNA derived from T cells, B-cell-depleted T cells, or PBMCs. Deeply sampled blood TCRbeta repertoires from subjects exposed to, actively infected with, or recovered from COVID-19 were included in the dataset. The repertoires were released in a freely available public database intended as a resource for research on the immune response to SARS-CoV-2. Samples were obtained from the ongoing ImmuneRACE study (first 160 participants) and from 1,200 or so subjects provided by 6 global collaborators. Sample metadata almost always included a de-identified subject ID, COVID-19 status, age in years and sex. HLA class I and class II types, where available, came from metadata supplied by the sample provider rather than from assay-based typing. Overall results and qualifications from the work: The quantity of clinical and demographic metadata differed by source and by participant and was supplied without curation.

One collaborating source in Seattle enrolled patients while the patients were actively infected and followed the patients over time throughout the course of disease. The collaborating institutions used their own protocols to collect whole blood in K2EDTA tubes. For TCRbeta analysis, collaborator samples were shipped as frozen whole blood, as isolated PBMCs, or as DNA extracted from either sample type. A remark on this clone: Its antigen is not yet known. Base qualities were left out, and no much larger clone turns up one base away.

The immunoSEQ Assay, a bias-controlled multiplex PCR, was used to amplify TCRbeta CDR3 regions from genomic DNA. Under the source paper's analysis protocol: Nucleated cell counts per sample were estimated from amplification of reference gene primers within the assay. To quantify the absolute abundance of each unique TCRbeta CDR3 rearrangement, sequence reads were collapsed and filtered. Productive Simpson clonality was computed per sample as the square root of Simpson's diversity index over productive rearrangements. In its TCRdb copy, this immuneACCESS table keeps in-frame sequences only and misses some clones. Where compared with another copy, unresolved V genes explain less than half of these, and the others have no known cause. The V and J calls and clone size come from that table; D and trimming were worked out from the DNA. The sample table lists 300,000 to 350,000 clones, about 91% of them with a count of one. 1.5% to 2% of the sample comes from the top ten.

Here V drops 2 bases and J drops 4 bases, and the junction holds 5 bases not matched to any gene. CDR3 length: 14 amino acids, cysteine to phenylalanine. Of all the DNA, just the CDR3 is kept, 42 bases in frame from base 1. The germline V gene sets CDR1 to SGHRS and CDR2 to YFSETQ. This clonotype originated in a woman aged 25 to 39 with COVID-19, enrolled during active disease. Rearrangement joined TRBV5-1 to TRBJ1-1; 7 bases in the middle match TRBD1. Source material: peripheral blood. The CDR3 reads CASSLQGKGTEAFF. DNA sequence: TGCGCCAGCAGCTTACAGGGGAAGGGCACTGAAGCTTTCTTT.